This T cell receptor (beta chain) was recovered during a study of post-analysis software for immune sequencing data. Incorporated into the TCR beta cDNA libraries were unique molecular identifiers, which served to reduce PCR and sequencing biases. MiXCR, applied by TCRdb to the PCR reads, yields one record per CDR3 protein. The table records some 700,000 distinct CDR3 sequences, approximately 59% of them present only once. A remark on this clonotype: Its specificity is not known.

The CDR3 runs 15 residues. Findings and caveats of the study: There were about five TRBV segments more frequent in patients than controls, and TRBV5-6, TRBV5-1 and TRBV20-1 were among them.

This receptor was taken from a girl aged 2 to 10 with multiple sclerosis. This chain links TRBV21-1 with TRBJ2-3; the table's D gene call, TRBD1, was not cross checked with the DNA. TRBV21-1 is assigned pseudogene status. Sequenced sample: blood. Here the CDR3 reads CASSSPKIFTDTQYF. The CDR3 DNA reads TGTGCCAGCAGCAGCCCCAAAATTTTCACAGATACGCAGTATTTT.